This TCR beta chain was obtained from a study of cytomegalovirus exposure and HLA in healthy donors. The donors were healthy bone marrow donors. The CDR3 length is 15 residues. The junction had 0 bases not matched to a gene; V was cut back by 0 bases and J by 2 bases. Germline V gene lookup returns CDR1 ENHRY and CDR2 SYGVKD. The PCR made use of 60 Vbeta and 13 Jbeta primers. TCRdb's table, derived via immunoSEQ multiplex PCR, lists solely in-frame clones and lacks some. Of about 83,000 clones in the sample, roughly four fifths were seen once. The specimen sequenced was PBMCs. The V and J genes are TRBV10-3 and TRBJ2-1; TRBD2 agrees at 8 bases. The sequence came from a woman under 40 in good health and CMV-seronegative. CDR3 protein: CAISESGGAYNEQFF. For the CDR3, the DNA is TGTGCCATCAGTGAGTCCGGGGGGGCCTACAATGAGCAGTTCTTC.